Included here is one T cell receptor beta chain sequence, with context. CDR1 is MNHNS and CDR2 is SASEGT in the germline V gene. The CDR3 contains 15 residues. J gave up 2 bases and V 6 bases, and 9 bases lay outside the gene matches. The data derive from a study of OX40 agonist ivuxolimab in advanced cancers. Study at large: Prior checkpoint blockade (anti-PD-1, anti-PD-L1 or anti-CTLA-4) was permitted; about 40% had it.

TCRdb's copy holds only in-frame clones and misses some; the assay was immunoSEQ multiplex PCR. The table lists fewer than 95,000 clones, roughly nine tenths of them singletons. This TCR was sampled from an adult with an advanced solid tumor such as melanoma, head and neck, liver or kidney cancer. The rearrangement uses TRBV6-1 and TRBJ2-7; 8 bases map to TRBD1. The sample here was CD4+ or CD8+ T cells sorted from blood, taken in a trial of the OX40 agonist ivuxolimab. CDR3 sequence: CASSARQGTTYEQYF. The DNA for the CDR3 is TGTGCCAGCAGCGCTAGACAGGGGACGACCTACGAGCAGTACTTC.